The 21 T cell receptor beta chains below all came from one sample that was sequenced in a study of blood T cells in healthy people across ages (dated by TCRdb to 2014 to 2015). The library was generated by 5' RACE. Sequenced using an Illumina HiSeq 2500. A second PCR of roughly 7 to 11 cycles was performed with a sample-barcoded 5' primer and a J-beta primer mix. TCRdb passed the public sequencing reads through fastp at Q25 and MiXCR, retaining productive beta sequences. For every CDR3 protein sequence, its rows merge into one entry that carries the most common genes and DNA. The sample table contains 800,000 to 950,000 distinct CDR3 sequences; only one count was recorded for approximately 32% of them. The ten largest clones capture about 9.4% of the sample. These data also formed part of another study, on T cells of mothers and their children.

Sequences were obtained from blood. These receptor sequences come from a woman aged 35 to 49 in good health.

This clonotype was seen only a few times. CDR3: CASGTLNNYGYTF. The CDR3 DNA is TGTGCCAGCGGGACACTAAATAACTATGGCTACACCTTC. The rearrangement uses TRBV2 and TRBJ1-2; TRBD1 might be the D (6 bases). Trimming pared 8 bases from V and 1 base from J, leaving 11 bases between. This CDR3 has 13 amino acids. Germline-derived CDR1 and CDR2 are SNHLY and FYNNEI.

This clonotype was recorded at least ten times. The V and J genes are TRBV20-1 and TRBJ2-7; D uncertain. The V end was cut by 4 bases, the J end by 4 bases, with 11 bases between. The CDR3 contains 12 residues. Germline CDR1 is DFQATT and CDR2 is SNEGSKA (reference sequence). CDR3 DNA sequence: TGCAGTGCTAAGGGATCTTCTTACGAGCAGTACTTC. The encoded protein is CSAKGSSYEQYF.

This chain uses TRBV7-2 with TRBJ1-5, with 11 bases fitting TRBD1. The germline gives CDR1 SGHTA, CDR2 FQGNSA. CDR3 length: 16 residues. V shed 4 bases and J 5 bases; nucleotides not matched to a gene: 7. In DNA form, the CDR3 reads TGTGCCAGCAGCTCGGGGGACAGGGGGGCCCATCAGCCCCAGCATTTT. The encoded protein is CASSSGDRGAHQPQHF.

This clonotype was seen a few times. This sequence joins TRBV29-1 and TRBJ2-7; 7 bases match TRBD1. V lost 7 bases, J lost 6 bases, and 15 bases stayed unmatched. CDR3 length: 14 residues. The germline V gene encodes CDR1 SQVTM and CDR2 ANQGSEA. The CDR3 protein is CSATAGTVVGEQYF. CDR3 nucleotide sequence: TGCAGCGCCACGGCCGGGACAGTAGTAGGCGAGCAGTACTTC.

The sample holds many counts of this clonotype. The chain employs TRBV5-1 and TRBJ2-7; D may be TRBD2 (5 bases). Germline V CDR1 and CDR2: SGHRS, YFSETQ. This CDR3 has 13 amino acids. Trimming stripped 5 bases from V and 4 bases from J, with 13 bases between. The CDR3 sequence: CASSPIRGYEQYF. DNA for the CDR3: TGCGCCAGCAGTCCAATCCGGGGTTACGAGCAGTACTTC.

In this sample, this clonotype turned up many times. V gene TRBV6-5 combines with J gene TRBJ2-7; D not certain. Germline loops: CDR1 MNHEY, CDR2 SVGAGI. This CDR3 spans 12 amino acids. V was clipped by 6 bases and J by 4 bases, with 10 bases between them. CDR3 DNA: TGTGCCAGCAGCCCCCAACGGTACGAGCAGTACTTC. Translated: CASSPQRYEQYF.

The table lists this clonotype with a few counts. The rearrangement links TRBV18 to TRBJ2-5; tentative D call: TRBD2 (5 bases). The V end lost 1 base, the J end lost 3 bases, and 6 bases lay between the germline ends. Looked up from germline, CDR1 is KGHSH and CDR2 is LQKENI. The CDR3 spans 13 residues. CDR3 region: CASSPQREETQYF. As DNA, the CDR3 is TGTGCCAGCTCACCACAGAGGGAAGAGACCCAGTACTTC.

The genes are TRBV20-1 and TRBJ2-7; 7 bases map to TRBD2. Germline V gene sequence: CDR1 DFQATT, CDR2 SNEGSKA (reference sequence). The CDR3 is made up of 13 amino acids. V trimming: 6 bases; J trimming: 3 bases; junction bases outside the gene matches: 8. The DNA of the CDR3 is TGCAGTGCGAGACCATCTAGCGGCTACGAGCAGTACTTC. It is translated as CSARPSSGYEQYF.

This clonotype was seen a handful of times. A much larger clone lies one base from this, so it may be a read error. This chain links TRBV5-1 with TRBJ2-7; D possibly matches TRBD1 or TRBD2 (5 bases each). Germline V gives CDR1 SGHRS, CDR2 YFSETQ. This CDR3 comprises 15 residues. V gave up 2 bases and J gave up 7 bases, with 19 bases separating them. The CDR3 DNA follows: TGCGCCAGCAGCTTCGGGGACCTAGCCTACAATGAGCAGTACTTC. This encodes CASSFGDLAYNEQYF.

This clonotype was observed a few times. A junction boundary mismatches the germline segment, possibly from a read error. The chain couples TRBV11-1 to TRBJ2-1, with 9 bases identical to TRBD1. CDR3 length equals 15 residues. Germline V gene sequence: CDR1 SGHAT, CDR2 FQDESV (reference sequence). The CDR3 sequence: CAGSLGQGNYNEQFF. The CDR3 DNA is TGTGCCGGCAGCCTGGGACAGGGAAATTACAATGAGCAGTTCTTC.

The chain combines TRBV9 with TRBJ2-6; 7 bases align to TRBD2. This CDR3 spans 18 amino acids. Germline CDR1 reads SGDLS; CDR2 reads YYNGEE. The V segment lost 0 bases and the J segment 0 bases; nucleotides outside the gene matches: 6. The DNA of the CDR3 is TGTGCCAGCAGCGTAGCCGGGGGGACGTACTCTGGGGCCAACGTCCTGACTTTC. Its protein product is CASSVAGGTYSGANVLTF.

The chain links TRBV25-1 to TRBJ1-1; 9 bases are shared with TRBD1. Germline V lookup: CDR1 MGHDK, CDR2 SYGVNS. The CDR3 runs to 16 residues. V dropped 3 bases and J dropped 5; count of bases not matched to a gene: 10. CDR3 nucleotide sequence: TGTGCCAGCAGTGAGGGACAGGGTGTCCGTGGAACTGAAGCTTTCTTT. Translated, it gives CASSEGQGVRGTEAFF. The full variable domain, rest sourced from reference TRBV25-1 and TRBJ1-1, is EADIYQTPRYLVIGTGKKITLECSQTMGHDKMYWYQQDPGMELHLIHYSYGVNSTEKGDLSSESTVSRIRTEHFPLTLESARPSHTSQYLCASSEGQGVRGTEAFFGQGTRLTVV.

This clonotype came up many times. The CDR3 DNA reads TGCAGCGTTGACGCCCGACAGGTCATGAACACTGAAGCTTTCTTT. Amino acid sequence: CSVDARQVMNTEAFF. V is TRBV29-1 and J is TRBJ1-1; TRBD1 might be the D (6 bases). V shed 3 bases and J shed 0 bases, with 14 bases lying between them. The CDR3 spans 15 residues. Looked up from germline, CDR1 is SQVTM and CDR2 is ANQGSEA.

This clonotype was counted a single time. A much larger clone lies one base from this, so it may be a read error. The rearrangement links TRBV7-6 to TRBJ2-3, with D perhaps given as TRBD1 or TRBD2 (6 bases each). CDR1 is SGHVS, CDR2 FNYEAQ, per germline. V lost 4 bases to trimming and J lost 4 bases, with 21 bases between them. The CDR3 runs to 17 residues. The CDR3 DNA follows: TGTGCCAGCAGCTCCCGATTTGGGGGGCCTGTACCAGATACGCAGTATTTT. This translates into CASSSRFGGPVPDTQYF. Drawing the rest from reference TRBV7-6 and TRBJ2-3, the complete variable domain is GAGVSQSPRYKVTKRGQDVALRCDPISGHVSLYWYRQALGQGPEFLTYFNYEAQQDKSGLPNDRFSAERPEGSISTLTIQRTEQRDSAMYRCASSSRFGGPVPDTQYFGPGTRLTVL.

This clonotype was counted a few times. This may stem from a read error, because a much larger clone lies one nucleotide away. This chain links TRBV4-2 with TRBJ2-1; D gene unclear. Germline loops: CDR1 LGHNA, CDR2 YNFKEQ. The CDR3 length is 15 residues. The CDR3 loop reads CANSQDWYSYNEQFF. The CDR3 region has the DNA TGTGCCAACAGCCAAGACTGGTACTCCTACAATGAGCAGTTCTTC.

As to this clonotype: A read error may account for a junction end that differs from germline. The chain links TRBV20-1 to TRBJ2-1; a weak D match, TRBD2 (6 bases). The CDR3 length is 14 residues. The germline gives CDR1 DFQATT, CDR2 SNEGSKA (reference sequence). The CDR3 here is CSASGDSSHNEQFF. The CDR3 coding sequence is TGCAGTGCTAGTGGGGACTCCTCCCACAATGAGCAGTTCTTC.

This clonotype showed up many times. The chain has TRBV12-3 or TRBV12-4 and TRBJ2-7, with 9 bases lining up with TRBD1. V dropped 6 bases and J dropped 2; count of bases not matched to a gene: 2. This CDR3 spans 13 amino acids. The CDR3 nucleotides read TGTGCCAGCAGGGGACAGGGCCCCTACGAGCAGTACTTC. Its translation: CASRGQGPYEQYF.

At least ten counts were recorded for this clonotype. J is TRBJ2-7 and V is TRBV7-9; perhaps TRBD2 as D (6 bases). Germline values: CDR1 SEHNR, CDR2 FQNEAQ (reference sequence). Trimming stripped 5 bases from V and 0 bases from J, with 8 bases between. This CDR3 contains 13 residues. The CDR3 DNA is TGTGCCAGCAGCGACGGGAGCTCCTACGAGCAGTACTTC. Translated: CASSDGSSYEQYF.

As for this clonotype: A much larger clone differs from this one at a single base, so this may be a read error. CDR3: CASSLRMGADLRNEQYF. In nucleotides, the CDR3 is TGTGCCAGCAGCCTCCGAATGGGGGCCGACTTAAGAAATGAGCAGTACTTC. The V and J genes are TRBV11-2 and TRBJ2-5, with D perhaps matching TRBD1 (6 bases). V lost 5 bases and J 11 bases, leaving 30 bases between the germline ends. Germline V gene sequence: CDR1 SGHAT, CDR2 FQNNGV. The CDR3 runs to 17 residues.

The V gene is TRBV12-3 or TRBV12-4, the J gene TRBJ2-7; D is possibly TRBD2 (6 bases). Trimming left V 5 bases short and J 3 bases short, with 14 bases between. The CDR3 length is 14 residues. CDR3 protein: CASSPLGGVYEQYF. The CDR3 DNA sequence: TGTGCCAGCAGTCCCCTGGGGGGAGTCTACGAGCAGTACTTC.

This clonotype was seen at least ten times. V and J are TRBV5-1 and TRBJ2-6, with a tentative D call TRBD1 (6 bases). Germline V gene sequence: CDR1 SGHRS, CDR2 YFSETQ. V was clipped by 6 bases and J by 0 bases, with 16 bases between them. The CDR3 runs to 17 residues. CDR3: CASNAGTRSSGANVLTF. The CDR3 coding sequence is TGCGCCAGCAACGCCGGGACACGCAGCTCTGGGGCCAACGTCCTGACTTTC.